This entry concerns a single T cell receptor (beta chain). Enrolled through a virtual design, the participants were between roughly 18 and 89 years of age and came from some 25 US areas. Researchers sorted participants into cohorts using their self-reported clinical history. This CDR3 has 12 residues. V dropped 4 bases and J dropped 7 bases, with 9 bases sitting between them. The germline V gene has CDR1 SGHNT and CDR2 YYREEE (reference sequence). This sample was taken from a study of blood T cell repertoires in COVID-19. The data were produced by immunoSEQ multiplex PCR, yet TCRdb's version contains in-frame clones alone and is incomplete. This sample has about 430,000 clones, with roughly nine tenths found just once.

The receptor's source is a man aged 30-40 years who had recovered from COVID-19. The rearrangement links TRBV5-4 to TRBJ2-1; no firm D call. Sequenced: PBMCs or T cells enriched from blood (not recorded which). The CDR3 spells CASSPGLNEQFF. CDR3 in DNA: TGTGCCAGCAGCCCGGGTCTTAATGAGCAGTTCTTC.